This TCR beta chain was observed in a study of T-cell memory formation after mild COVID-19. Notes on the study in general: Some clones that responded were present in memory (sampled pre-infection), which suggests cross-reactive memory joined. While clones contracting from day 15 to 85 were balanced between CD4 and CD8, later expanders leaned CD4+.

TCRdb itself ran the 5' RACE reads through MiXCR, one entry per CDR3 protein. Here the sample spans 50,000 or so distinct CDR3 sequences, 10% to 15% being singletons. This clonotype was counted between two and nine times. What it recognizes is unknown. The sequencing sample was made of PBMCs or a T cell subset sorted from them (not recorded which). This clonotype was obtained from a man aged 18 to 30 who had mild COVID-19 (a few samples of this study predate the infection). Cell type and time point are not known.

CDR3 sequence: CASSGVQRDQPQHF. CDR3 in DNA: TGTGCCAGCAGTGGGGTTCAAAGGGATCAGCCCCAGCATTTT. V gene TRBV2 combines with J gene TRBJ1-5; D unclear. The CDR3 extends over 14 amino acids. With 4 bases removed from V and 5 bases from J, the gap between germline ends came to 12 bases. In germline, CDR1 is SNHLY, CDR2 FYNNEI.